Below are 7 T cell receptor beta chains sequenced from a single sample in a study of cytomegalovirus exposure and HLA in healthy donors. PCR was performed using 60 Vbeta and 13 Jbeta primers. Method: immunoSEQ multiplex PCR; TCRdb's copy keeps in-frame clones and lacks some. The table lists tens of thousands of clones, 78% of them singletons. Sequenced material: PBMCs. The receptors here all came from a male donor in good health and CMV-seropositive.

The rearrangement uses TRBV6-6 and TRBJ2-1; 12 bases fit TRBD2. This CDR3 region has 13 residues. Germline V gives CDR1 MNHNY, CDR2 SVGAGI (reference sequence). The V gene end was trimmed by 10 bases and the J gene end by 4 bases; junction bases not matched to a gene: 2. CDR3 region: CATGTSGYNEQFF. The CDR3 nucleotides read TGTGCCACCGGGACTAGCGGGTACAATGAGCAGTTCTTC.

Only one count was recorded for this clone. The chain carries TRBV27 and TRBJ1-2, with D uncertain. Trimming took 6 bases from V and 2 from J, leaving 10 bases between them. The CDR3 runs 13 residues. The germline CDR1 and CDR2 sequences are MNHEY and SMNVEV (reference sequence). CDR3 sequence: CASSPRRNYGYTF. The CDR3 DNA reads as TGTGCCAGCAGCCCAAGGCGGAACTATGGCTACACCTTC.

The rearrangement uses TRBV6-5 and TRBJ2-3; the match to TRBD2 covers 11 bases. The J segment lost 8 bases and the V segment lost 6 bases, leaving 7 bases of the junction unmatched. The CDR3 loop spans 14 amino acids. CDR1 and CDR2 from the germline V gene are MNHEY and SVGAGI. The CDR3 is CASRAGLAVGTQYF. The CDR3 bases are TGTGCCAGCAGAGCGGGACTAGCGGTGGGTACGCAGTATTTT.

This rearrangement joins TRBV27 to TRBJ1-3, with 7 bases lining up with TRBD1. This CDR3 is 16 amino acids long. Germline values: CDR1 MNHEY, CDR2 SMNVEV (reference sequence). The V and J ends lost 4 bases and 1 base, in that order; junction bases with no gene match: 7. CDR3 nucleotide sequence: TGTGCCAGCAGTTCGGACAGGTCGGCTTCTGGAAACACCATATATTTT. It is translated as CASSSDRSASGNTIYF.

The rearrangement links TRBV6-5 to TRBJ2-1; weak D call: TRBD1 (5 bases). V was clipped by 5 bases and J by 3 bases, with 8 bases between them. Germline values: CDR1 MNHEY, CDR2 SVGAGI. The CDR3 runs 13 residues. The CDR3 sequence is CASSRQNYNEQFF. The CDR3, as DNA: TGTGCCAGCAGTAGACAGAACTACAATGAGCAGTTCTTC.

This chain connects TRBV10-3 to TRBJ1-2; TRBD1 agrees at 8 bases. After removal of 7 bases from V and 7 bases from J, the junction contained 14 bases not matched to a gene. The CDR3 runs to 15 residues. Germline V gene data show CDR1 as ENHRY and CDR2 as SYGVKD. The CDR3 DNA reads TGTGCCATCACCGAGACCCCAGGGGGCGCCTTTGGCTACACCTTC. This codes for CAITETPGGAFGYTF.

The chain recombines TRBV18 with TRBJ1-1; 7 positions match TRBD1. Germline CDR1 and CDR2: KGHSH and LQKENI. The J segment lost 6 bases and the V segment lost 4 bases, leaving 8 bases of the junction unmatched. The CDR3 is made up of 14 amino acids. This CDR3 reads CASSREGQHSEAFF. DNA of the CDR3: TGTGCCAGCTCACGAGAGGGACAGCACTCTGAAGCTTTCTTT. The full variable domain, in which reference TRBV18 and TRBJ1-1 provide the parts outside the CDR3, is NAGVMQNPRHLVRRRGQEARLRCSPMKGHSHVYWYRQLPEEGLKFMVYLQKENIIDESGMPKERFSAEFPKEGPSILRIQQVVRGDSAAYFCASSREGQHSEAFFGQGTRLTVV.